Listed below are T cell receptor beta chains from one sample, sequenced in a study of blood T cell repertoires in COVID-19. Measured with immunoSEQ multiplex PCR; TCRdb has only the in-frame clones, and not every one. The table shows 60,000 to 80,000 clones, with around 85% occurring only once. Sequencing was performed on peripheral blood. The receptors were sampled from a middle-aged man with acute or convalescent COVID-19. Both conserved end residues are part of each CDR3. The D gene is left open where the match is weak. Only part of the rows carry a size: once, few, many, or a class if the clone is expanded.

d_call	v_call	clone_size	j_call	cdr3_aa	cdr3_nt
TRBD1	TRBV30	.	TRBJ1-5	CAWSSTGVSNQPQHF	TGTGCCTGGAGTTCCACAGGGGTTAGCAATCAGCCCCAGCATTTT
TRBD2	TRBV19	.	TRBJ2-5	CASSKGLAGGEETQYF	TGTGCCAGTAGTAAGGGACTAGCGGGGGGAGAAGAGACCCAGTACTTC
.	TRBV5-6	.	TRBJ1-6	CASSSPRDSSPLHF	TGTGCCAGCAGCTCGCCCAGGGATTCTTCACCCCTCCACTTT
.	TRBV3-1/TRBV3-2	.	TRBJ2-7	CASSQAGEQYF	TGTGCCAGCAGCCAAGCAGGAGAGCAGTACTTC
TRBD2	TRBV7-9	.	TRBJ2-5	CASLRGAGETQYF	TGTGCCAGCTTGCGGGGGGCCGGGGAGACCCAGTACTTC
.	TRBV5-4	.	TRBJ2-7	CASSFRDSYEQYF	TGTGCCAGCAGCTTCCGGGATTCCTACGAGCAGTACTTC
TRBD2	TRBV7-3	.	TRBJ2-5	CASSYGLAGGSGETQYF	TGTGCCAGCAGCTATGGACTAGCGGGGGGGTCCGGAGAGACCCAGTACTTC
.	TRBV3-1/TRBV3-2	.	TRBJ1-1	CASSRPQGINTEAFF	TGTGCCAGCAGCCGCCCGCAGGGGATAAACACTGAAGCTTTCTTT
.	TRBV15	.	TRBJ2-2	CATSRDLGGTGELFF	TGTGCCACCAGCAGAGATCTGGGGGGCACCGGGGAGCTGTTTTTT
TRBD1	TRBV11-2	few	TRBJ1-1	CASSFRFTGQHTEAFF	TGTGCCAGCAGCTTTAGGTTTACGGGACAGCACACTGAAGCTTTCTTT
.	TRBV7-9	.	TRBJ1-6	CASSFHQGGSDSPLHF	TGTGCCAGCAGCTTCCATCAGGGTGGTTCGGATTCACCCCTCCACTTT
TRBD2	TRBV4-2	.	TRBJ2-5	CASSQDRAGVYLQETQYF	TGTGCCAGCAGCCAAGATCGGGCGGGGGTATATTTACAAGAGACCCAGTACTTC
.	TRBV6-6	.	TRBJ1-6	CASSLGQLLNSPLHF	TGTGCCAGCAGTTTAGGACAGCTACTTAATTCACCCCTCCACTTT
TRBD1	TRBV28	.	TRBJ1-1	CASSLRTDRGMNTEAFF	TGTGCCAGCAGTTTACGGACAGACAGGGGGATGAACACTGAAGCTTTCTTT
TRBD2	TRBV2	.	TRBJ2-1	CASSENGLAGMVEQFF	TGTGCCAGCAGTGAAAATGGACTAGCGGGCATGGTTGAGCAGTTCTTC
.	TRBV7-2	once	TRBJ1-1	CASSLAAGEITEAFF	TGTGCCAGCAGCTTAGCAGCAGGGGAGATAACTGAAGCTTTCTTT
.	TRBV6-5	.	TRBJ2-7	CASNQNRQYF	TGTGCCAGCAACCAGAATCGGCAGTACTTC
.	TRBV7-3	once	TRBJ2-5	CARSRDFQETQYF	TGTGCCAGATCAAGAGACTTCCAAGAGACCCAGTACTTC
.	TRBV10-2	.	TRBJ1-2	CASTAGGDYGYTF	TGCGCCAGCACGGCGGGGGGGGACTATGGCTACACCTTC
TRBD1	TRBV24-1	.	TRBJ2-5	CATQDRLQETQYF	TGTGCCACCCAGGACAGGCTACAAGAGACCCAGTACTTC
TRBD1	TRBV6-5	.	TRBJ2-7	CASSYSTGVGEQYF	TGTGCCAGCAGTTACTCGACAGGGGTTGGGGAGCAGTACTTC
TRBD1	TRBV2	.	TRBJ1-2	CASTNQYYGQAAEREGWDGYTF	TGTGCCAGCACCAACCAGTACTACGGACAGGCCGCCGAGCGTGAGGGATGGGATGGCTACACCTTC
TRBD2	TRBV2	.	TRBJ2-2	CASSDRLAGGFGGELFF	TGTGCCAGCAGTGATCGTCTAGCGGGGGGATTTGGCGGGGAGCTGTTTTTT
.	TRBV5-8	.	TRBJ1-5	CASSAGGSNQPQHF	TGTGCCAGCAGTGCGGGGGGTAGCAATCAGCCCCAGCATTTT
.	TRBV3-1/TRBV3-2	.	TRBJ1-2	CASSQAVGDYGYTF	TGTGCCAGCAGCCAAGCAGTCGGAGACTATGGCTACACCTTC
TRBD1	TRBV29-1	once	TRBJ2-3	CSVGTGSSTDTQYF	TGCAGCGTCGGGACAGGGTCTAGCACAGATACGCAGTATTTT
TRBD1	TRBV5-5	.	TRBJ1-6	CASSPGQGISPLHF	TGTGCCAGCAGCCCCGGACAGGGGATTTCACCCCTCCACTTT
.	TRBV7-3	.	TRBJ2-3	CASSYDSTNTDTQYF	TGTGCCAGCAGTTACGACTCAACCAACACAGATACGCAGTATTTT
.	TRBV5-4	.	TRBJ1-2	CASSSPEGYGVGYTF	TGTGCCAGCAGCTCGCCGGAAGGGTACGGGGTTGGCTACACCTTC
.	TRBV5-1	.	TRBJ2-2	CASSTDRNTGELFF	TGCGCCAGCAGCACGGACAGGAACACCGGGGAGCTGTTTTTT
.	TRBV7-2	.	TRBJ1-2	CASSEPGIHYGYTF	TGTGCCAGCAGCGAGCCAGGGATTCACTATGGCTACACCTTC
.	TRBV19	.	TRBJ1-5	CASSISLGDQPQHF	TGTGCCAGTAGTATATCCCTAGGGGATCAGCCCCAGCATTTT
TRBD2	TRBV27	.	TRBJ2-7	CASSFRTSGATYEQYF	TGTGCCAGCAGTTTCCGGACTAGCGGGGCAACCTACGAGCAGTACTTC
TRBD2	TRBV15	.	TRBJ2-4	CATSRDRSGGIKNIQYF	TGTGCCACCAGCAGAGACCGTAGCGGGGGGATCAAAAACATTCAGTACTTC
TRBD1	TRBV4-1	.	TRBJ1-2	CASSPSDRSYGYTF	TGCGCCAGCAGCCCATCGGACAGGTCATATGGCTACACCTTC
TRBD1	TRBV6-9	once	TRBJ2-7	CASSKLSGTGTGEQYF	TGTGCCAGCAGCAAACTTTCCGGGACAGGGACGGGGGAGCAGTACTTC
TRBD2	TRBV2	once	TRBJ2-7	CASSDPAGDAYEQYF	TGTGCCAGCAGTGATCCAGCGGGGGACGCCTACGAGCAGTACTTC
.	TRBV5-1	.	TRBJ2-4	CASSGTAFSLAKNIQYF	TGCGCCAGCAGCGGTACAGCCTTCTCGCTAGCCAAAAACATTCAGTACTTC
.	TRBV6-1	.	TRBJ1-2	CASSDSGLPNYGYTF	TGTGCCAGCAGTGATTCAGGGCTACCCAACTATGGCTACACCTTC
TRBD2	TRBV5-6	.	TRBJ2-3	CASSLVAGGTDTQYF	TGTGCCAGCAGCTTGGTGGCGGGGGGCACAGATACGCAGTATTTT
.	TRBV5-1	.	TRBJ1-6	CASSSTGLNLSNSPLHF	TGCGCCAGCAGCTCGACAGGTCTGAATTTGTCAAATTCACCCCTCCACTTT
.	TRBV7-7	.	TRBJ2-4	CASRHPCDRSFQENIQYF	TGTGCTAGCAGACACCCCTGCGACAGGTCGTTCCAAGAAAACATTCAGTACTTC
.	TRBV10-1	few	TRBJ1-2	CASSDNEELYGYTF	TGCGCCAGCAGTGATAATGAGGAGCTCTATGGCTACACCTTC